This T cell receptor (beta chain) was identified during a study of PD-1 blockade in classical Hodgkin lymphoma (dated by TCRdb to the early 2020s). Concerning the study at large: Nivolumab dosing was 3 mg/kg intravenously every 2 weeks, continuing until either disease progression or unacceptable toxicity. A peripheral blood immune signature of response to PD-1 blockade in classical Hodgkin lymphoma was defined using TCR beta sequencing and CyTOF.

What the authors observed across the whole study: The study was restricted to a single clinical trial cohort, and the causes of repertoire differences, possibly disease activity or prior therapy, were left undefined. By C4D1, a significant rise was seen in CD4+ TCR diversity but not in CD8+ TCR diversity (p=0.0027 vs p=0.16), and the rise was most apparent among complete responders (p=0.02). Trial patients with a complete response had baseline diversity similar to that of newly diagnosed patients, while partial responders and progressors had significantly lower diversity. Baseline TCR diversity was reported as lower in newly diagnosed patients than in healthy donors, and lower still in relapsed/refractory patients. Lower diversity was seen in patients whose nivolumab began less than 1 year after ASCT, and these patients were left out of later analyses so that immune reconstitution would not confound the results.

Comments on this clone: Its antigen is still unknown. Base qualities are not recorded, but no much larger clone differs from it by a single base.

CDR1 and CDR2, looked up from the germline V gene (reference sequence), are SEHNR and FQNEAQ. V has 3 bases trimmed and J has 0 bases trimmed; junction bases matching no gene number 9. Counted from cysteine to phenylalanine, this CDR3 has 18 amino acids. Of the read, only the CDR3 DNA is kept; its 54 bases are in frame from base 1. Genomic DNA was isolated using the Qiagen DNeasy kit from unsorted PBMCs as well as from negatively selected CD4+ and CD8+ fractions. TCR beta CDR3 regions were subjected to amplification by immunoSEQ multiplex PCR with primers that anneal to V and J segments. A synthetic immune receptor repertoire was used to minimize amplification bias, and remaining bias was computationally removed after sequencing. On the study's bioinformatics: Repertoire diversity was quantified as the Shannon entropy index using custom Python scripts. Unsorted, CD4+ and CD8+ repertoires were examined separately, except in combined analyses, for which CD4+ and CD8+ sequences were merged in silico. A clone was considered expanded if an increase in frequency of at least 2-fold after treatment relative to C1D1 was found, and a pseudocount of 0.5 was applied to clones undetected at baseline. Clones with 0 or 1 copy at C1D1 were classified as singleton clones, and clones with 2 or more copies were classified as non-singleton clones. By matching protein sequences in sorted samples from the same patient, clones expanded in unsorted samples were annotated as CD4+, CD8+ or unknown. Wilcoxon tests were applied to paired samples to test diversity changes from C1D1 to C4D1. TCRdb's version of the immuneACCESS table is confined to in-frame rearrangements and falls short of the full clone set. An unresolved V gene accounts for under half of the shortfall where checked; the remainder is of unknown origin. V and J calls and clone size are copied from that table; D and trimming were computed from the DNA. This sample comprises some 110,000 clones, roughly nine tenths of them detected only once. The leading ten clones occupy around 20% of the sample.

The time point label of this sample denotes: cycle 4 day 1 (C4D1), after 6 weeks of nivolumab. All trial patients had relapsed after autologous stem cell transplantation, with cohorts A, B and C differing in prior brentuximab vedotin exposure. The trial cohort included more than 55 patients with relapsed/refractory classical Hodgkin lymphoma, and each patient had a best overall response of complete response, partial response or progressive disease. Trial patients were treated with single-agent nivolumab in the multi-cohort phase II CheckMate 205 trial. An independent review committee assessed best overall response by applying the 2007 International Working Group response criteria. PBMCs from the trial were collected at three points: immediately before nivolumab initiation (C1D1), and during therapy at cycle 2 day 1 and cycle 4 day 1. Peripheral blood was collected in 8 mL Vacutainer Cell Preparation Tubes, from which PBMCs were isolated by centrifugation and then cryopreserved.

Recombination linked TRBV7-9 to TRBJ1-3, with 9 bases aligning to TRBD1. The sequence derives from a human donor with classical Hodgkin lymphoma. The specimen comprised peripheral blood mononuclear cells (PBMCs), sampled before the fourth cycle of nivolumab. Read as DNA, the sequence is TGTGCCAGCAGCTTGCGGCCGGGACAGGGTTTCTCTGGAAACACCATATATTTT. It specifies CASSLRPGQGFSGNTIYF.